This TCR beta chain was identified during a study of blood T cell repertoires in COVID-19. Overall study context: PBMCs, B-cell-depleted T cells, or T cells were the source of the cDNA or gDNA that made up the material.

This clone was detected only a few times. V lost 1 base, J lost 1 base, and 5 bases stayed unmatched. This CDR3 region has 16 residues. The germline V gene has CDR1 WSHSY and CDR2 SAAADI. This table comes from immunoSEQ multiplex PCR, and its TCRdb copy is limited to in-frame clones, with some not included. The sample has about 41,000 clones; about 85% are singletons. The chain uses TRBV10-2 and TRBJ1-1; 8 bases are a match to TRBD1. Sequencing was carried out using peripheral blood. The TCR sequence derives from a man aged 60-69 years with acute or convalescent COVID-19. This CDR3 is CASSELQGVGNTEAFF. The CDR3 nucleotides are TGCGCCAGCAGTGAGTTACAGGGGGTGGGGAACACTGAAGCTTTCTTT.